One and the same sample provided the 29 T cell receptor beta chains below, sequenced in a study of cytomegalovirus exposure and HLA in healthy donors. Primers: 60 Vbeta forward and 13 Jbeta reverse. Assay used: immunoSEQ multiplex PCR; TCRdb lists only in-frame clones, some missing. The table shows approximately 100,000 clones, with 64% occurring only once. Sequencing input: PBMCs. Receptors originate from a human donor in good health.

This chain connects TRBV19 to TRBJ1-2, with 7 bases lining up with TRBD1. The V gene's germline CDR1 is LNHDA and CDR2 SQIVND (reference sequence). CDR3 size: 13 residues. Trimming at V came to 4 bases and at J to 5 bases, leaving 4 bases not matched to a gene. CDR3 sequence: CASSNRQGYGYTF. CDR3 bases: TGTGCCAGTAGTAATCGACAGGGTTATGGCTACACCTTC.

This chain links TRBV29-1 with TRBJ1-3; D is unresolved. Looked up from germline, CDR1 is SQVTM and CDR2 is ANQGSEA. The CDR3 is made up of 12 amino acids. V was clipped by 5 bases and J by 0 bases, with 5 bases between them. This CDR3 reads CSVYSSGNTIYF. CDR3 nucleotides: TGCAGCGTTTACTCCTCTGGAAACACCATATATTTT.

This clone is a singleton in its sample. V gene TRBV4-3 combines with J gene TRBJ2-3; unclear D gene. The length of the CDR3 is 14 residues. The germline gives CDR1 LGHNA, CDR2 YSLEER. V gave up 0 bases and J gave up 3 bases, with 7 bases separating them. The CDR3 nucleotides read TGCGCCAGCAGCCAAGATCACGCGACAGATACGCAGTATTTT. Protein product: CASSQDHATDTQYF.

The rearrangement links TRBV5-1 to TRBJ1-2; unclear D gene. The CDR3 has 16 residues. Germline-derived CDR1 and CDR2 are SGHRS and YFSETQ. V was trimmed by 0 bases and J by 0 bases, leaving 12 bases between them. CDR3 DNA: TGCGCCAGCAGCTTGGAAAGTGCCGAGACTAACTATGGCTACACCTTC. Translation gives CASSLESAETNYGYTF.

The CDR3 coding sequence is TGTGCCAGCAGTTTATTTCCCCCGGGACAGGTATTCAATCAGCCCCAGCATTTT. This sequence encodes CASSLFPPGQVFNQPQHF. The genes are TRBV27 and TRBJ1-5; 8 bases fit TRBD1. Germline V CDR1 and CDR2: MNHEY, SMNVEV (reference sequence). With 1 base clipped from V and 3 bases from J, the junction kept 11 bases outside the gene matches. The CDR3 consists of 18 residues.

The chain joins TRBV23-1 to TRBJ1-1; D unclear. TRBV23-1 is an open reading frame whose function is uncertain. V was shortened by 4 bases and J by 8 bases, with 29 bases between the two germline ends. The CDR3 covers 18 residues. This CDR3 is CASSLGCFPGREDSEAFF. The DNA for the CDR3 is TGCGCCAGCAGTCTCGGGTGTTTTCCCGGACGGGAGGATTCCGAAGCTTTCTTT.

V gene TRBV4-3 combines with J gene TRBJ2-7, with D possibly being TRBD1 (5 bases). Germline CDR1 and CDR2: LGHNA and YSLEER. Trimming cost V 0 bases and J 0 bases, with 12 bases left between them. The CDR3 runs to 16 residues. Written as DNA, the CDR3 is TGCGCCAGCAGCCAAGATGTGCAGGGAAACTCCTACGAGCAGTACTTC. It is translated as CASSQDVQGNSYEQYF.

The chain is built from TRBV9 and TRBJ2-1; the match to TRBD2 covers 7 bases. This CDR3 region has 15 residues. V trimming: 0 bases; J trimming: 6 bases; junction bases outside the gene matches: 6. The germline CDR1 and CDR2 sequences are SGDLS and YYNGEE. CDR3 loop: CASSVGGGGRNEQFF. CDR3 in DNA: TGTGCCAGCAGCGTAGGTGGGGGGGGTCGCAATGAGCAGTTCTTC. Looking up the rest from reference TRBV9 and TRBJ2-1 gives the full variable domain: DSGVTQTPKHLITATGQRVTLRCSPRSGDLSVYWYQQSLDQGLQFLIQYYNGEERAKGNILERFSAQQFPDLHSELNLSSLELGDSALYFCASSVGGGGRNEQFFGPGTRLTVL.

The chain is built from TRBV21-1 and TRBJ1-2; TRBD1 is taken as the D call from the table, unchecked against the DNA. TRBV21-1 is a documented pseudogene. This CDR3 contains 14 residues. DNA of the CDR3: TGTGCCAGCCCCGAGGAGGGGGCGGACTATGGCTACACCTTC. Translated, it gives CASPEEGADYGYTF.

This clone was detected a few times. Its ends do not fully match the called genes, so a read error is possible. The rearrangement joins TRBV30 to TRBJ1-2; possible D gene TRBD1, 6 bases. Germline CDR1 GTSNPN, CDR2 SVGIG (reference sequence). The CDR3 runs to 13 residues. CDR3 protein: CARSLMGAGGYTF. The CDR3 bases are TGTGCCCGGAGTTTAATGGGGGCCGGCGGCTACACCTTC.

There are a few counts of this clone. V gene TRBV6-5 combines with J gene TRBJ1-1; D gene ambiguous. The CDR3 totals 13 residues. Germline values: CDR1 MNHEY, CDR2 SVGAGI. V was pared by 2 bases and J by 1 base, with 5 bases between. CDR3 region: CASSYGRNTEAFF. CDR3 DNA: TGTGCCAGCAGTTACGGCAGGAACACTGAAGCTTTCTTT.

In its sample, this clone was seen once. One end of the junction does not line up with germline, which may come from a read error. The rearrangement joins TRBV7-6 to TRBJ1-6; 9 nucleotides agree with TRBD1. Germline assignment: CDR1 SGHVS and CDR2 FNYEAQ. This CDR3 contains 17 residues. The CDR3 region is CASSLGTGKNYNSPLHF. Written as DNA, the CDR3 is TGTGCCAGCAGTTTAGGGACAGGGAAAAACTATAATTCACCCCTCCACTTT.

This chain's CDR3 is CAWSVRPGEQYF. CDR3 DNA: TGTGCCTGGAGTGTTAGGCCGGGAGAGCAGTACTTC. The V gene is TRBV30, the J gene TRBJ2-7, with D possibly TRBD2 on 5 matching bases. The V and J ends lost 0 bases and 7 bases respectively, with 10 bases between them. CDR1 and CDR2 from the germline V gene are GTSNPN and SVGIG (reference sequence). CDR3 length: 12 residues.

The CDR3 nucleotides are TGTGCCAGTAGTACCCTTGGGACAGGGGTCTACGAGCAGTACTTC. As protein: CASSTLGTGVYEQYF. V usage is TRBV19 and J usage is TRBJ2-7; 10 bases fit TRBD1. This CDR3 contains 15 residues. Germline V gene lookup returns CDR1 LNHDA and CDR2 SQIVND (reference sequence). After removal of 4 bases from V and 3 bases from J, the junction contained 6 bases not matched to a gene.

This clone was counted a few times. This chain joins TRBV7-3 and TRBJ1-2; weak D call: TRBD1 (6 bases). V was shortened by 4 bases and J by 7 bases, with 13 bases between the two germline ends. The CDR3 extends over 13 amino acids. From germline, CDR1 is SGHTA and CDR2 FQGTGA. The CDR3 loop reads CASSSRGGAGYTF. The CDR3 DNA follows: TGTGCCAGCAGCTCCCGGGGGGGCGCTGGCTACACCTTC.

The chain employs TRBV19 and TRBJ2-3; 9 bases match TRBD2. CDR1 is LNHDA and CDR2 is SQIVND in the germline V gene (reference sequence). V trimming: 6 bases; J trimming: 3 bases; junction bases outside the gene matches: 4. The CDR3 contains 14 residues. CDR3 nucleotide sequence: TGTGCCAGTAGATCTAGCGGGGATACAGATACGCAGTATTTT. Translated, it gives CASRSSGDTDTQYF.

CDR3 sequence reads: CASSLDASGGTTQYF. The CDR3 DNA sequence: TGTGCCAGCAGCTTAGACGCTAGCGGGGGGACTACGCAGTATTTT. The chain carries TRBV7-2 and TRBJ2-3, with 11 bases that match TRBD2. CDR3 length equals 15 residues. The trim removed 1 base at V and 8 bases at J, leaving 5 bases unmatched. Germline assignment: CDR1 SGHTA and CDR2 FQGNSA.

The CDR3 sequence: CASIGGDKDEQYF. CDR3 nucleotide sequence: TGTGCCAGCATCGGAGGGGATAAAGACGAGCAGTACTTC. The chain recombines TRBV28 with TRBJ2-7; tentatively, D is TRBD2 (6 bases). The V and J ends lost 7 bases and 5 bases respectively, with 15 bases between them. CDR1 MDHEN and CDR2 SYDVKM come from the germline V gene. The CDR3 consists of 13 residues.

This chain uses TRBV5-6 with TRBJ2-2; 8 bases map to TRBD2. V gave up 4 bases and J gave up 4 bases; unmatched junction bases: 6. CDR1 is SGHDT and CDR2 is YYEEEE in the germline V gene. This CDR3 has 15 amino acids. The CDR3 DNA sequence: TGTGCCAGCAGCGGGCGGGGGGTGCCCACCGGGGAGCTGTTTTTT. Encoded protein: CASSGRGVPTGELFF.

DNA for the CDR3: TGTGCCAGCAGCCAAGGGCCAGAAGAGACCCAGTACTTC. Translating gives CASSQGPEETQYF. The rearrangement uses TRBV4-2 and TRBJ2-5; D gene ambiguous. The V gene's germline CDR1 is LGHNA and CDR2 YNFKEQ. Trimming removed 1 base at V and 3 bases at J, with 6 bases between. This CDR3 spans 13 amino acids.

The chain recombines TRBV5-6 with TRBJ2-1; 7 nucleotides match TRBD1. This CDR3 spans 15 amino acids. J gave up 3 bases and V 1 base, and 4 bases lay outside the gene matches. Germline lookup yields CDR1 SGHDT and CDR2 YYEEEE. The CDR3 loop is CASSLPGQNYNEQFF. The DNA of the CDR3 is TGTGCCAGCAGCTTGCCGGGACAGAACTACAATGAGCAGTTCTTC. Based on the CDR3 plus reference TRBV5-6 and TRBJ2-1, the full variable domain is DAGVTQSPTHLIKTRGQQVTLRCSPKSGHDTVSWYQQALGQGPQFIFQYYEEEERQRGNFPDRFSGHQFPNYSSELNVNALLLGDSALYLCASSLPGQNYNEQFFGPGTRLTVL.

The CDR3 DNA reads TGTGCCAGCAGCTTAGGTCAAACAGCGAACACCGGGGAGCTGTTTTTT. Translating it yields CASSLGQTANTGELFF. This chain connects TRBV7-9 to TRBJ2-2; D unclear. With 1 base removed from V and 0 bases from J, the gap between germline ends came to 9 bases. Per germline, CDR1 SEHNR and CDR2 FQNEAQ (reference sequence). This CDR3 has 16 residues.

CDR3 protein: CASSSQPGQGAYEQYF. In DNA form, the CDR3 reads TGCGCCAGCAGCTCTCAACCGGGACAGGGGGCCTACGAGCAGTACTTC. The rearrangement joins TRBV5-1 to TRBJ2-7; 11 positions match TRBD1. The V and J ends lost 3 bases and 2 bases, in that order; junction bases with no gene match: 7. This CDR3 has 16 amino acids. The germline V gene encodes CDR1 SGHRS and CDR2 YFSETQ.

The chain employs TRBV4-2 and TRBJ2-7; D ambiguous. The length of the CDR3 is 17 residues. Trimming removed 0 bases at V and 5 bases at J, with 20 bases between. CDR1 is LGHNA, CDR2 YNFKEQ, per germline. The CDR3: CASSQDFQASVFNEQYF. In DNA form, the CDR3 reads TGTGCCAGCAGCCAAGATTTCCAGGCCTCCGTGTTCAACGAGCAGTACTTC.

The gene calls are TRBV6-5 and TRBJ2-3; D is undetermined. Per the germline V gene, CDR1 is MNHEY and CDR2 is SVGAGI. CDR3 length: 14 amino acids. Trimming took off 6 bases at V and 2 bases at J, with 12 bases between the two ends. This CDR3 reads CASSFNWFTDTQYF. As DNA, the CDR3 is TGTGCCAGCAGCTTCAACTGGTTCACAGATACGCAGTATTTT.

The J gene is TRBJ1-4, the V gene TRBV18; weak D call: TRBD1 (5 bases). This CDR3 is built from 15 residues. The germline gives CDR1 KGHSH, CDR2 LQKENI. Trimming shortened V by 1 base and J by 3 bases, and 9 bases separated the two germline ends. For the CDR3, the DNA is TGTGCCAGCTCACCACGACAGCGGGCTAATGAAAAACTGTTTTTT. Its protein product is CASSPRQRANEKLFF.

The rearrangement joins TRBV9 to TRBJ2-1, with D hard to call. CDR1 is SGDLS, CDR2 YYNGEE, per germline. V lost 1 base, J lost 7 bases, and 6 bases lay in between. The CDR3 has 12 amino acids. The CDR3 nucleotides read TGTGCCAGCAGCGTACGGTCTAATGAGCAGTTCTTC. This translates into CASSVRSNEQFF. Supplemented by reference TRBV9 and TRBJ2-1, the full variable domain reads DSGVTQTPKHLITATGQRVTLRCSPRSGDLSVYWYQQSLDQGLQFLIQYYNGEERAKGNILERFSAQQFPDLHSELNLSSLELGDSALYFCASSVRSNEQFFGPGTRLTVL.

Concerning this clone itself: The same CDR3 arises from other DNA sequences in this sample as well. The DNA of the CDR3 is TGTGCCAGCAGTTATGATCCTCAGCGGAGGGGCACTGAAGCTTTCTTT. Translating it yields CASSYDPQRRGTEAFF. The rearrangement links TRBV6-6 to TRBJ1-1; D perhaps matches TRBD1 (5 bases). The V end lost 3 bases, the J end lost 4 bases, and 18 bases lay between the germline ends. The CDR3 runs to 16 residues. Germline lookup yields CDR1 MNHNY and CDR2 SVGAGI (reference sequence).

V is TRBV6-1 and J is TRBJ1-2, with D perhaps matching TRBD1 (6 bases). Germline values: CDR1 MNHNS, CDR2 SASEGT. Trimming removed 6 bases at V and 3 bases at J, with 11 bases between. This CDR3 is built from 13 residues. The CDR3 coding sequence is TGTGCCAGCAGACAGGGTTCGGACTATGGCTACACCTTC. Translating gives CASRQGSDYGYTF.